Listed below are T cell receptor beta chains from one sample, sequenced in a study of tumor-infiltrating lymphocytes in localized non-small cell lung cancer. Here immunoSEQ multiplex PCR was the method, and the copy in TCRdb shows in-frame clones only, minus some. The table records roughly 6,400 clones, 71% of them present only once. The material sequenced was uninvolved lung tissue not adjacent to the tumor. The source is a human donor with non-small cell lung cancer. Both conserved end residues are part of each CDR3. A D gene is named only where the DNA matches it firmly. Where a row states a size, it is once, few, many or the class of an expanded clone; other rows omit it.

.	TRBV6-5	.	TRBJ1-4	TGTGCCAGCAGCGACCAGGGATGGGAGGAAGAAAAACTGTTTTTT	CASSDQGWEEEKLFF
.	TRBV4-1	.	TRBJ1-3	TGCGCCAGCAGCCAAGACAGGGGCTCTGGAAACACCATATATTTT	CASSQDRGSGNTIYF
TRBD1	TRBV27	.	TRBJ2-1	TGTGCCAGCAGTTTAGGGACAGGGGGATTAATACCCTCCTACAATGAGCAGTTCTTC	CASSLGTGGLIPSYNEQFF
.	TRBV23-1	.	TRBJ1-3	TGCGCCAGCAGTCAATCGTCCAGCCCCTCTGGAAACACCATATATTTT	CASSQSSSPSGNTIYF
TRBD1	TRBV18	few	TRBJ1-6	TGTGCCAGCTCACCAGACAGGGGTGGTAATTCACCCCTCCACTTT	CASSPDRGGNSPLHF
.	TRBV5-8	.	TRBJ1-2	TGTGCCAGCAGCTTACAGGGTGGTGGCTACACCTTC	CASSLQGGGYTF
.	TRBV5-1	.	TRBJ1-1	TGCGCCAGCAGCTTGAGCGGCCGACTAACAGTCACTGAAGCTTTCTTT	CASSLSGRLTVTEAFF
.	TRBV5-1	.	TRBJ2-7	TGCGCCAGCAGCCCCTTGACAGGCCTGGGGGAGCAGTACTTC	CASSPLTGLGEQYF
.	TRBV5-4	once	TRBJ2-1	TGTGCCAGCAGCCCGGAGTGGGGTCGCTCCTACAATGAGCAGTTCTTC	CASSPEWGRSYNEQFF
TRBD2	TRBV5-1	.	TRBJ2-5	TGCGCCAGCAGCCCGGCGGAGCGGGGTCCCCATGAGACCCAGTACTTC	CASSPAERGPHETQYF
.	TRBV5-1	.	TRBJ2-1	TGCGCCAGCAGCTTCCGGGACGGAGGCTACAATGAGCAGTTCTTC	CASSFRDGGYNEQFF
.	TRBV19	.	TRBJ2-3	TGTGCCAATAGAAGCAGGGTCCCAGATACGCAGTATTTT	CANRSRVPDTQYF
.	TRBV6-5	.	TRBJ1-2	TGTGCCAGCAGTCTCTATGGCTACACCTTC	CASSLYGYTF
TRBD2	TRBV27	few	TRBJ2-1	TGTGCCAGCAGGGTAGCGGGGGCCTACAATGAGCAGTTCTTC	CASRVAGAYNEQFF
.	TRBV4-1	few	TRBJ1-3	TGCGCCAGCAGAGCAGGGGTTGGAAACACCATATATTTT	CASRAGVGNTIYF
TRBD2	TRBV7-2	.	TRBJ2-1	TGTGCCAGCAGCCCCCGACTAGCGGGGGGCAATGAGCAGTTCTTC	CASSPRLAGGNEQFF
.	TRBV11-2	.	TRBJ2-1	TGTGCCAGCAGCGCACAGGGAAGCGAGCAGTTCTTC	CASSAQGSEQFF
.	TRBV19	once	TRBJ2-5	TGTGCCACCAGACCGGGCAATGGGGAGACCCAGTACTTC	CATRPGNGETQYF
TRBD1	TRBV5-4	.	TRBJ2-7	TGTGCCAGCAGCTCCACAGGGGCCCGGGTGGAGCAGTACTTC	CASSSTGARVEQYF
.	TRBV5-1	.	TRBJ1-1	TGCGCCAGCAGCTTTGGGCCAGGAGTCAACACTGAAGCTTTCTTT	CASSFGPGVNTEAFF
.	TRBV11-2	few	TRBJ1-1	TGTGCCAGCAGCTCCCACATTATCTCCGGGACCCTGAACACTGAAGCTTTCTTT	CASSSHIISGTLNTEAFF
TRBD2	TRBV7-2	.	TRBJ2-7	TGTGCCAGCAGCTTAGGGACTAGCGGAACCTACGAGCAGTACTTC	CASSLGTSGTYEQYF
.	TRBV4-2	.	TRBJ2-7	TGTGCCAGCAGCCAAGAAGGAGGCGACGGCTCCTACGAGCAGTACTTC	CASSQEGGDGSYEQYF
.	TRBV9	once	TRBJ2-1	TGTGCCAGCAGCTACGACTGGCCGAGCTCCTACAATGAGCAGTTCTTC	CASSYDWPSSYNEQFF
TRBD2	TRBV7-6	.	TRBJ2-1	TGTGCCAGCAGGGCGGGACTAGCGGGAGTCGGTGAGCAGTTCTTC	CASRAGLAGVGEQFF
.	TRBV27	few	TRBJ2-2	TGTGCCAGCAGTTTTAGTGGGGCGGGGAGCACCGGGGAGCTGTTTTTT	CASSFSGAGSTGELFF
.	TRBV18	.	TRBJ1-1	TGTGCCAGCTCACCACCGGGAGAAGTCTTCGGGGCTTTCTTT	CASSPPGEVFGAFF
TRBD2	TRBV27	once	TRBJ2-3	TGTGCCACGACCCCGGGACTAGCGGGTTGGTATACGCAGTATTTT	CATTPGLAGWYTQYF
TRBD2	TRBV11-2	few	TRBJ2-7	TGTGCCAGCAGCCTGGAGCGGGGGAGCTCCTACGAGCAGTACTTC	CASSLERGSSYEQYF
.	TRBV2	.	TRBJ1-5	TGTGCCAGCAGTGTCCGACAGGGCAATCAGCCCCAGCATTTT	CASSVRQGNQPQHF
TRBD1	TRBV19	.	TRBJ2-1	TGTGCCAGTAGTATAGGTATCCAGGGGGCCTACCTTAACAATGAGCAGTTCTTC	CASSIGIQGAYLNNEQFF
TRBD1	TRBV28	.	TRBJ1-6	TGTGCCAGCACCCCAGTAGGAGACAGGGTCTCTTCACCCCTCCACTTT	CASTPVGDRVSSPLHF
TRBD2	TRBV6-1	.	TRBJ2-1	TGTGCCAGCAGTGAAGATATGGGACTAGCGAATTACAATGAGCAGTTCTTC	CASSEDMGLANYNEQFF
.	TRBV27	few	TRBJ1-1	TGTGCCAGCAGTTTGCTGTTCACAGGACCCTCGAACACTGAAGCTTTCTTT	CASSLLFTGPSNTEAFF
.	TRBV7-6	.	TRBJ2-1	TGTGCCAGCAGCGCGGAACAGGGTGCATCCTACAATGAGCAGTTCTTC	CASSAEQGASYNEQFF
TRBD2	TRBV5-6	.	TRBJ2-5	TGTGCCAGCAGCCTGAACCGGGGGGACCAAGAGACCCAGTACTTC	CASSLNRGDQETQYF
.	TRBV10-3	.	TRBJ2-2	TGTGCCATCAGTGAGCCCTCGACCCGGGTATCCGGGGAGCTGTTTTTT	CAISEPSTRVSGELFF
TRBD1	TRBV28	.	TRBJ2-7	TGTGCCAGCAGAATTACCGGGACAGTCTCCTACGAGCAGTACTTC	CASRITGTVSYEQYF
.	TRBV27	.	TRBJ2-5	TGTGCCAGCAGGCATCAGGACCGCCCCCAAGAGACCCAGTACTTC	CASRHQDRPQETQYF
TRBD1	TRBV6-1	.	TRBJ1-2	TGTGCCAGCAGTGCAGCGACAGGGACCTACTGGGGCTACACCTTC	CASSAATGTYWGYTF
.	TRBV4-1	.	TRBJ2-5	TGCGCCAGCAGCCAAGTCGCTCAGGGGAGAGGAGAGACCCAGTACTTC	CASSQVAQGRGETQYF